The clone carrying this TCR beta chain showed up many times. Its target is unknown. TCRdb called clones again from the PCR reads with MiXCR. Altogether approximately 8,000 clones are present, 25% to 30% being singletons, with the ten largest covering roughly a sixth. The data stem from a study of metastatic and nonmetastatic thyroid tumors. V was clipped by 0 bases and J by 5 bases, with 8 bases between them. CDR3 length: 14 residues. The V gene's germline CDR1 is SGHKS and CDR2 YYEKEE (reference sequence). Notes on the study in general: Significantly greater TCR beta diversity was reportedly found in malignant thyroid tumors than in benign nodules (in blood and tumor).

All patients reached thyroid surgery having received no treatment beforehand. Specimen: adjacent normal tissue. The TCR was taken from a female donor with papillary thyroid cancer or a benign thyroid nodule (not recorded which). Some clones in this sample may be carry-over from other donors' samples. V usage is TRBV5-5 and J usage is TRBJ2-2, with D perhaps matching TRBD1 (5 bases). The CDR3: CASSLGAGTGELFF. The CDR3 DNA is TGTGCCAGCAGCTTGGGTGCAGGGACCGGGGAGCTGTTTTTT.